This T cell receptor beta chain was obtained from a study of blood T cell repertoires in COVID-19. Turning to the study itself: COVID-19 samples collected from the United States, Italy and Spain covered acute and convalescent phases.

Assay: immunoSEQ multiplex PCR; the TCRdb copy retains only in-frame clones and omits some. The table lists approximately 300,000 clones, around nine tenths of them singletons, with 4.5% to 6.5% in the top ten. V was clipped by 7 bases and J by 2 bases; unmatched bases: 3. The CDR3 spans 14 residues. Germline CDR1 is SGHTA and CDR2 is FQGNSA. This clone has just a few counts. The J gene is TRBJ2-3, the V gene TRBV7-2, with 10 bases lining up with TRBD2. The source material was PBMCs or T cells enriched from blood (not recorded which). The sequence derives from a man in his sixties who had recovered from COVID-19. The CDR3 protein is CASTGLAVTDTQYF. The CDR3 bases are TGTGCCAGCACCGGACTAGCGGTCACAGATACGCAGTATTTT.